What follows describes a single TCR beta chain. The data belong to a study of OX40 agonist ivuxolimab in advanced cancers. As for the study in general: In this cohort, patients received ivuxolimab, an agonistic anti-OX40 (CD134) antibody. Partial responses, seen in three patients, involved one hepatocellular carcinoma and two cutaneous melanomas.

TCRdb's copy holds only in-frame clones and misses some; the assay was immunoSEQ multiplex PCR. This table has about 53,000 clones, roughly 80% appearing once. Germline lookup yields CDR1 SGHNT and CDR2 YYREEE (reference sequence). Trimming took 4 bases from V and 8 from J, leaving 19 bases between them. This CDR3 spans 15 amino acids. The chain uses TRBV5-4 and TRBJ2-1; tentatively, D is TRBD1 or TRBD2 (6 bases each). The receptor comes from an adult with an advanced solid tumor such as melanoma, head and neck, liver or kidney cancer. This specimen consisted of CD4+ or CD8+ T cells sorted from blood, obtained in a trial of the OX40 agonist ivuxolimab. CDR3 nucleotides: TGTGCCAGCAGCCAGGGACCAGGGGAGGCCGATGAGCAGTTCTTC. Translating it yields CASSQGPGEADEQFF.